The entry below gives a single T cell receptor (beta chain) sequence along with its context. V was pared by 5 bases and J by 4 bases, with 10 bases of the junction left unmatched. Germline loops: CDR1 PRHDT, CDR2 FYEKMQ (reference sequence). The CDR3 is made up of 16 amino acids. The data belong to a study of T-cell memory formation after mild COVID-19. UMIs and sample barcodes were carried by the TCR alpha and TCR beta cDNA libraries that 5'RACE produced using constant-segment primers. TCRdb redid the calling of the 5' RACE reads with MiXCR, one entry per CDR3 protein. Of some 600,000 distinct CDR3 sequences in the sample, roughly 17% were seen once.

The clonotype comes from an adult woman who had mild COVID-19 (a few samples of this study predate the infection). Cell type and time point are not known. Sequencing was performed on PBMCs or a T cell subset sorted from them (not recorded which). V and J are TRBV13 and TRBJ2-7; 11 nucleotides match TRBD1. The CDR3 loop reads CASSPKRTGGSYEQYF. For the CDR3, the DNA is TGTGCCAGCAGCCCGAAGCGGACAGGGGGCTCGTACGAGCAGTACTTC.